Shown below are 20 T cell receptor beta chains from a single sample sequenced in a study of chemoradiotherapy in HPV16-positive cancers. The assay was immunoSEQ multiplex PCR, and TCRdb's table has in-frame clones only and misses some. This table has 10,000 or so clones, about four fifths appearing once. Material: tumor tissue, obtained from a patient who underwent chemoradiotherapy. These receptor sequences come from a human donor with HPV-associated anogenital cancer.

The rearrangement links TRBV30 to TRBJ1-1, with 10 positions matching TRBD1. The junction had 13 bases not matched to a gene; V was cut back by 0 bases and J by 6 bases. Germline V lookup: CDR1 GTSNPN, CDR2 SVGIG (reference sequence). The CDR3 consists of 17 residues. The CDR3 region has the DNA TGTGCCTGGAGTGTTCGGACAGGGGGGACCCTCGGGTCTGAAGCTTTCTTT. It translates to CAWSVRTGGTLGSEAFF.

The chain employs TRBV5-1 and TRBJ2-3, with 8 bases matching TRBD2. From germline, CDR1 is SGHRS and CDR2 YFSETQ. The length of the CDR3 is 15 residues. The V and J ends lost 3 bases and 1 base, in that order; junction bases with no gene match: 4. The CDR3 DNA follows: TGCGCCAGCAGCTCACCGGGACTAGGCACAGATACGCAGTATTTT. Its protein is CASSSPGLGTDTQYF. The entire variable domain, with the rest obtained from reference TRBV5-1 and TRBJ2-3, is as follows: KAGVTQTPRYLIKTRGQQVTLSCSPISGHRSVSWYQQTPGQGLQFLFEYFSETQRNKGNFPGRFSGRQFSNSRSEMNVSTLELGDSALYLCASSSPGLGTDTQYFGPGTRLTVL.

This clone was recorded a few times. The chain carries TRBV28 and TRBJ2-3; 9 bases agree with TRBD2. Per germline, CDR1 MDHEN and CDR2 SYDVKM. The CDR3 is made up of 17 amino acids. With 3 bases clipped from V and 5 bases from J, the junction kept 12 bases outside the gene matches. Written as DNA, the CDR3 is TGTGCCAGCAGTTTGGGTAGCGGGGGTTCTGGGGGAGATACGCAGTATTTT. Encoded protein: CASSLGSGGSGGDTQYF.

For the CDR3, the DNA is TGTGCCAGCAGTGGAGATACGCAGTATTTT. Amino acid sequence: CASSGDTQYF. This chain connects TRBV28 to TRBJ2-3; no clear D gene. V gave up 5 bases and J gave up 5 bases, with 2 bases separating them. Germline CDR1 reads MDHEN; CDR2 reads SYDVKM. The CDR3 extends over 10 amino acids.

This sequence joins TRBV7-3 and TRBJ1-6; no reliable D call. CDR1 and CDR2 (germline): SGHTA, FQGTGA. CDR3 length equals 14 residues. Trimming left V 5 bases short and J 2 bases short, with 7 bases between. CDR3 bases: TGTGCCAGCAGCCACGGAACCTATAATTCACCCCTCCACTTT. Its protein is CASSHGTYNSPLHF.

The chain employs TRBV19 and TRBJ1-5; D gene ambiguous. Germline values: CDR1 LNHDA, CDR2 SQIVND (reference sequence). This CDR3 comprises 15 residues. V lost 5 bases and J 1 base, leaving 12 bases between the germline ends. Written as DNA, the CDR3 is TGTGCCAGTAGTCTCCTGGGTCTAAGCAATCAGCCCCAGCATTTT. This sequence encodes CASSLLGLSNQPQHF.

V is TRBV14 and J is TRBJ2-7; the D is unclear. Germline V gene sequence: CDR1 SGHDN, CDR2 FVKESK. Deletions cut 3 bases from V and 9 bases from J, with 9 bases between. The CDR3 runs 11 residues. In DNA form, the CDR3 reads TGTGCCAGCAGCCAGACGACCCTGCAGTACTTC. Its protein product is CASSQTTLQYF. The variable domain in full, completed from reference TRBV14 and TRBJ2-7, reads EAGVTQFPSHSVIEKGQTVTLRCDPISGHDNLYWYRRVMGKEIKFLLHFVKESKQDESGMPNNRFLAERTGGTYSTLKVQPAELEDSGVYFCASSQTTLQYFGPGTRLTVT.

A few counts support this clone. The chain has TRBV6-1 and TRBJ2-7; D gene ambiguous. This CDR3 has 15 residues. Germline loops: CDR1 MNHNS, CDR2 SASEGT. V was cut by 8 bases and J by 0 bases, with 17 bases left in between. CDR3 loop: CASDLPTGGSYEQYF. Written as DNA, the CDR3 is TGTGCCAGCGATCTCCCTACGGGCGGCTCCTACGAGCAGTACTTC.

The chain has TRBV14 and TRBJ1-2, with D perhaps matching TRBD1 (5 bases). This CDR3 is 13 amino acids long. Per the germline V gene, CDR1 is SGHDN and CDR2 is FVKESK. V lost 0 bases to trimming and J lost 8 bases, with 10 bases between them. CDR3 sequence reads: CASSQDPREGYTF. The CDR3 DNA reads TGTGCCAGCAGCCAAGATCCCAGGGAGGGCTACACCTTC.

The chain uses TRBV18 and TRBJ2-1; tentative D call: TRBD1 (5 bases). This CDR3 has 15 amino acids. Trimming took 2 bases from V and 4 from J, leaving 12 bases between them. The germline V gene encodes CDR1 KGHSH and CDR2 LQKENI. The CDR3 sequence: CASSPGAGHYNEQFF. The CDR3 coding sequence is TGTGCCAGCTCACCAGGGGCAGGGCATTACAATGAGCAGTTCTTC.

The chain employs TRBV6-5 and TRBJ1-2; D ambiguous. Germline V gene lookup returns CDR1 MNHEY and CDR2 SVGAGI. Trimming cost V 6 bases and J 7 bases, with 12 bases left between them. CDR3 length equals 12 residues. In nucleotides, the CDR3 is TGTGCCAGCAGAGGAGGGCCGTCTGGCTACACCTTC. It codes for CASRGGPSGYTF.

The rearrangement uses TRBV7-3 and TRBJ2-2; D may be TRBD1 (5 bases). Per the germline V gene, CDR1 is SGHTA and CDR2 is FQGTGA. This CDR3 spans 14 amino acids. V dropped 2 bases and J dropped 11 bases, with 15 bases sitting between them. The CDR3 bases are TGTGCCAGCAGCTTACTAGTAGGCCAGGGAGAGCTGTTTTTT. Translating it yields CASSLLVGQGELFF. The variable domain in full, completed from reference TRBV7-3 and TRBJ2-2, reads GAGVSQTPSNKVTEKGKYVELRCDPISGHTALYWYRQSLGQGPEFLIYFQGTGAADDSGLPNDRFFAVRPEGSVSTLKIQRTERGDSAVYLCASSLLVGQGELFFGEGSRLTVL.

The chain combines TRBV5-8 with TRBJ2-1; TRBD1 matches at 8 bases. CDR1 is SGHTS, CDR2 YDEGEE, per germline. V shed 4 bases, J shed 6 bases, and the junction held 24 bases outside the gene matches. The CDR3 is made up of 20 amino acids. In DNA form, the CDR3 reads TGTGCCAGCAGCACAGATACTCCCGGGACAGGAATTCTAACCTTCAATGAGCAGTTCTTC. Its translation: CASSTDTPGTGILTFNEQFF.

This chain uses TRBV19 with TRBJ2-6; a possible D gene is TRBD1 (6 bases). This CDR3 is 15 amino acids long. Germline V gene lookup returns CDR1 LNHDA and CDR2 SQIVND (reference sequence). Trimming left V 7 bases short and J 2 bases short, with 12 bases between. In DNA, the CDR3 is TGTGCCAGTAAAGCACAGGGCCCTGGGGCCAACGTCCTGACTTTC. It specifies CASKAQGPGANVLTF. Full variable domain (outside the CDR3, taken from reference TRBV19 and TRBJ2-6): DGGITQSPKYLFRKEGQNVTLSCEQNLNHDAMYWYRQDPGQGLRLIYYSQIVNDFQKGDIAEGYSVSREKKESFPLTVTSAQKNPTAFYLCASKAQGPGANVLTFGAGSRLTVL.

The rearrangement joins TRBV27 to TRBJ1-5, with D possibly being TRBD1 (5 bases). V lost 3 bases and J 7 bases, leaving 10 bases between the germline ends. This CDR3 contains 13 residues. Germline V gene data show CDR1 as MNHEY and CDR2 as SMNVEV (reference sequence). CDR3 residues: CASSLRDGQPQHF. CDR3 nucleotides: TGTGCCAGCAGTTTGCGGGACGGGCAGCCCCAGCATTTT.

Notes on this clone: Mismatch with germline at one junction end may stem from a read error. CDR3 region: CSVEAPGQGYSYTF. The CDR3 DNA sequence: TGCAGCGTTGAAGCCCCGGGCCAGGGCTATAGCTACACCTTC. V and J are TRBV29-1 and TRBJ1-2, with D possibly matching TRBD1 (5 bases). The CDR3 contains 14 residues. The V gene's germline CDR1 is SQVTM and CDR2 ANQGSEA.

V usage is TRBV27 and J usage is TRBJ2-3; TRBD2 might be the D (6 bases). Trimming left V 0 bases short and J 2 bases short, with 12 bases between. The germline V gene encodes CDR1 MNHEY and CDR2 SMNVEV (reference sequence). This CDR3 spans 16 amino acids. The CDR3 DNA reads as TGTGCCAGCAGTTTATCGGGTAGCGGTAACACAGATACGCAGTATTTT. The encoded protein is CASSLSGSGNTDTQYF.

This chain links TRBV5-1 with TRBJ1-1; weak D call: TRBD1 (6 bases). Germline assignment: CDR1 SGHRS and CDR2 YFSETQ. The length of the CDR3 is 12 residues. V was pared by 8 bases and J by 6 bases, with 14 bases between. This CDR3 is CASGTGGPEAFF. Written as DNA, the CDR3 is TGCGCCAGTGGAACGGGGGGCCCTGAAGCTTTCTTT.

This clone was counted between two and nine times. The rearrangement uses TRBV18 and TRBJ1-2, with 9 bases fitting TRBD1. This CDR3 has 14 residues. Germline CDR1 reads KGHSH; CDR2 reads LQKENI. The V gene end was trimmed by 3 bases and the J gene end by 6 bases; junction bases not matched to a gene: 5. The CDR3 here is CASSPLDRGDGYTF. In DNA form, the CDR3 reads TGTGCCAGCTCACCCCTGGACAGGGGAGATGGCTACACCTTC.

The rearrangement links TRBV7-8 to TRBJ2-6; D not resolved. This CDR3 is 17 amino acids long. Trimming left V 5 bases short and J 5 bases short, with 19 bases between. CDR1 and CDR2 (germline): SGHVS, FQNEAQ. The CDR3 region is CASSIASPQSRANVLTF. For the CDR3, the DNA is TGTGCCAGCAGCATCGCGTCCCCACAAAGTCGGGCCAACGTCCTGACTTTC.